This section outlines one T cell receptor (beta chain) sequence together with its context. What it binds is not known. The junction shows a germline mismatch at one end, possibly a read error. This sample was included in a study of molecular identifiers for immune sequencing clone quantification. General study findings and limits: Clone sizes could be underestimated for highly expanded clones when identical TCR molecules share a barcode. Clones that had above 20 RNA copies took up over 97% of effector molecules but under 1% in naive cells.

MiXCR, applied by TCRdb to the PCR reads, yields one record per CDR3 protein. The data contain some 11,000 distinct CDR3 sequences, approximately 15% of them singletons. The receptor's source is a human donor in good health. Some libraries in this study had Jurkat cell RNA spiked in. The sample comprised naive CD8+ T cells from blood, with Jurkat cell RNA spiked in. Subset described: FACS-sorted CD8+CD4-CCR7+CD45RA+ naive T cells.

In nucleotides, the CDR3 is TGTACCAGCAGTGAATGGGGCGGGATTCAGGCTTTCTTT. Protein sequence: CTSSEWGGIQAFF. The rearrangement joins TRBV2 to TRBJ1-1; a possible D gene is TRBD1 (5 bases). Looked up from germline, CDR1 is SNHLY and CDR2 is FYNNEI. There are 13 residues in the CDR3.